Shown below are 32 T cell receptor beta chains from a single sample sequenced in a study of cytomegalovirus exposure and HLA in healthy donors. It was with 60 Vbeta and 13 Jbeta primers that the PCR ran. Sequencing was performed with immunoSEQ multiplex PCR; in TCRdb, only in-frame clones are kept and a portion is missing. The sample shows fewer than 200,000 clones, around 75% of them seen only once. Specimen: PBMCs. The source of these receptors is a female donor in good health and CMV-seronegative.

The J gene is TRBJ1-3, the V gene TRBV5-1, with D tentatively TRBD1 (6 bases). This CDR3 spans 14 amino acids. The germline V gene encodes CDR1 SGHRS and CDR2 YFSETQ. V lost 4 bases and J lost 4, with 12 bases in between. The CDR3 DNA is TGCGCCAGCAGCCAACAGGGATACGGAAACACCATATATTTT. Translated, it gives CASSQQGYGNTIYF. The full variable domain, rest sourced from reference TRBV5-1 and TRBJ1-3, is KAGVTQTPRYLIKTRGQQVTLSCSPISGHRSVSWYQQTPGQGLQFLFEYFSETQRNKGNFPGRFSGRQFSNSRSEMNVSTLELGDSALYLCASSQQGYGNTIYFGEGSWLTVV.

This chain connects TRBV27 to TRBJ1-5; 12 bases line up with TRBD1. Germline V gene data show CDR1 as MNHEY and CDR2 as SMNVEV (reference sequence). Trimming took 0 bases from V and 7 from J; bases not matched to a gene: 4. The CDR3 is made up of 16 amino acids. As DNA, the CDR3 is TGTGCCAGCAGTTTATCCGGGACAGGGGGCGGCCAGCCCCAGCATTTT. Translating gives CASSLSGTGGGQPQHF.

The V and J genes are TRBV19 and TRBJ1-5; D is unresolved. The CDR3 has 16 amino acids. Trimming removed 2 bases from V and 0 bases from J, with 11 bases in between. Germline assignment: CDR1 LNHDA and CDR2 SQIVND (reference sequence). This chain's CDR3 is CASSISTAFSNQPQHF. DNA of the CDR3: TGTGCCAGTAGTATAAGCACAGCATTTAGCAATCAGCCCCAGCATTTT.

CDR3 sequence: CASSFMSSGTDTQYF. The CDR3 nucleotides are TGTGCCAGCAGTTTTATGTCTAGCGGCACAGATACGCAGTATTTT. This chain uses TRBV28 with TRBJ2-3; a weak D match, TRBD2 (6 bases). The V end was cut by 3 bases, the J end by 1 base, with 11 bases between. CDR3 length: 15 amino acids. CDR1 is MDHEN and CDR2 is SYDVKM in the germline V gene.

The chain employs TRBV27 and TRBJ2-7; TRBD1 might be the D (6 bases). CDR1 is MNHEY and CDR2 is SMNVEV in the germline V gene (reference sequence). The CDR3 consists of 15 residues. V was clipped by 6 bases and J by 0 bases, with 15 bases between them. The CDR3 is CASSQDRRSSYEQYF. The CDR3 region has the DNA TGTGCCAGCAGCCAAGACAGGAGAAGCTCCTACGAGCAGTACTTC.

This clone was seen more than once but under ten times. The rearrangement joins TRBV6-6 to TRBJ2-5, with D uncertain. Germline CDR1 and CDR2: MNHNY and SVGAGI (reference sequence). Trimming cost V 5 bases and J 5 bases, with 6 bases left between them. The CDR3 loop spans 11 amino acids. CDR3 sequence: CASSLRETQYF. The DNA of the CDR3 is TGTGCCAGCAGTCTCCGGGAGACCCAGTACTTC.

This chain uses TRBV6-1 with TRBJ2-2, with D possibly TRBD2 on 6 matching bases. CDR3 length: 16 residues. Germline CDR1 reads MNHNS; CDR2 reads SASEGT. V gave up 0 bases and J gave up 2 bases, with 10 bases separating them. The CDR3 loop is CASSEATGGNTGELFF. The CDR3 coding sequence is TGTGCCAGCAGTGAAGCCACCGGGGGAAACACCGGGGAGCTGTTTTTT.

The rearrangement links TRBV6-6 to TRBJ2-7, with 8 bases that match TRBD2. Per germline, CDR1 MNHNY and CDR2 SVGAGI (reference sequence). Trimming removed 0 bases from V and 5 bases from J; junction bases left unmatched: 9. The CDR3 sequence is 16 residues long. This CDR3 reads CASSYSHSGEVHEQYF. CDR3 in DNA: TGTGCCAGCAGTTACTCTCATAGCGGGGAGGTGCACGAGCAGTACTTC.

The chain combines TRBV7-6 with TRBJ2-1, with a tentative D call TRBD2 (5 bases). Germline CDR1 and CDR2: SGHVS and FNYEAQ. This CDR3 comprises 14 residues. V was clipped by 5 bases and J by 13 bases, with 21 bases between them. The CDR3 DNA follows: TGTGCCAGCAGCCCTAGCCTAACTAGTACTGTACAGTTCTTC. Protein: CASSPSLTSTVQFF.

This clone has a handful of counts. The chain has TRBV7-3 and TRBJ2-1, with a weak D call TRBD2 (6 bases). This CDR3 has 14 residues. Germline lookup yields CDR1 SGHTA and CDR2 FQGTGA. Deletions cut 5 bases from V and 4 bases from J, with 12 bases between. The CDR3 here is CASSPGTYYNEQFF. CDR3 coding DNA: TGTGCCAGCAGCCCAGGGACTTATTACAATGAGCAGTTCTTC.

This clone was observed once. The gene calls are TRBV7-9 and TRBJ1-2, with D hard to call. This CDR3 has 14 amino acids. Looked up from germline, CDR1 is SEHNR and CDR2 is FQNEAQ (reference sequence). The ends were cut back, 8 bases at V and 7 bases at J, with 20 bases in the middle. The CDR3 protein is CASGPSDLLSGYTF. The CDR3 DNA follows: TGTGCCAGCGGCCCGAGCGACCTCCTGAGTGGCTACACCTTC.

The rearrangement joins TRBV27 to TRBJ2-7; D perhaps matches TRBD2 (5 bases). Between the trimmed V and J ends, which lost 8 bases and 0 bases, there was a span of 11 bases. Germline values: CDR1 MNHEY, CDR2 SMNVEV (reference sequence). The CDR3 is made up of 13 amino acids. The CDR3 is CASQGSSSYEQYF. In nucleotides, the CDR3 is TGTGCCAGCCAAGGGAGTTCCTCCTACGAGCAGTACTTC.

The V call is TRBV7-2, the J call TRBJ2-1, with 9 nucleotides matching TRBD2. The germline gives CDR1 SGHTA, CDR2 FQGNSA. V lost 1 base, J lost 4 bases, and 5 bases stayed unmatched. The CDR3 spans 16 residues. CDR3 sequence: CASSLEAGGRYNEQFF. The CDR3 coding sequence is TGTGCCAGCAGCTTAGAGGCGGGGGGGCGTTACAATGAGCAGTTCTTC.

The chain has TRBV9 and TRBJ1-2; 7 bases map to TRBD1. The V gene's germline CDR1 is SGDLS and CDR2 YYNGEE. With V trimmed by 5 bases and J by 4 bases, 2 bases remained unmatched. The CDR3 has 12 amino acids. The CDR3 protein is CASRRTGYGYTF. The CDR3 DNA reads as TGTGCCAGCAGGAGGACAGGCTATGGCTACACCTTC.

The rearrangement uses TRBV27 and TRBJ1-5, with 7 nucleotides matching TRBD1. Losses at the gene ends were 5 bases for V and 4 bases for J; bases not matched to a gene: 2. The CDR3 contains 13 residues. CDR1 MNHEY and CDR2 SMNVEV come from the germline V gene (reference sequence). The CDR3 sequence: CASSLGQNQPQHF. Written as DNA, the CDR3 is TGTGCCAGCAGTCTGGGACAGAATCAGCCCCAGCATTTT.

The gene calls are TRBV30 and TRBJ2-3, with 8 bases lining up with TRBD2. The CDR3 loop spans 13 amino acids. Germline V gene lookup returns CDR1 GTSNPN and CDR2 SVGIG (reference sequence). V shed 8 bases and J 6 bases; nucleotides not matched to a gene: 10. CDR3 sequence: CALEGLVADTQYF. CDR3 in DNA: TGTGCCCTAGAGGGACTAGTTGCCGATACGCAGTATTTT.

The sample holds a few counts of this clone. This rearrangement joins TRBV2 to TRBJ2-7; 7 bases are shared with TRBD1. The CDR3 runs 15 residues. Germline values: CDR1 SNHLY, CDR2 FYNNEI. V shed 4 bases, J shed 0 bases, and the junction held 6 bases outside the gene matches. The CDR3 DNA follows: TGTGCCAGCAGTGGCCGACAGGGATCCTCCTACGAGCAGTACTTC. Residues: CASSGRQGSSYEQYF.

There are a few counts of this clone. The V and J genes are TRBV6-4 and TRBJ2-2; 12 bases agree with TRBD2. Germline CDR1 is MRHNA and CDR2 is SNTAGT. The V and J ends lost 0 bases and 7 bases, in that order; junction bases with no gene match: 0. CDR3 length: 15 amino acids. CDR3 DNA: TGTGCCAGCAGTGACTCGACTAGCGGGAGCGGGGAGCTGTTTTTT. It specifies CASSDSTSGSGELFF.

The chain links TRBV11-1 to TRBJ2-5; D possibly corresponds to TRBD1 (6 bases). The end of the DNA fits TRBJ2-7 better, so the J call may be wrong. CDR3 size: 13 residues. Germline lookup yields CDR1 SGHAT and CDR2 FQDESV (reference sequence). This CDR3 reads CASSRTVSYEQYF. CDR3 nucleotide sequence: TGTGCCAGCAGCCGGACAGTCTCCTACGAGCAGTACTTC.

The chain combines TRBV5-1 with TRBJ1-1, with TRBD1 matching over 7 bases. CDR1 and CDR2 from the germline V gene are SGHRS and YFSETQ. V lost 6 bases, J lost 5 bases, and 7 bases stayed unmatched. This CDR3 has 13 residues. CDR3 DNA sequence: TGCGCCAGCACCAGGGGGGCAGGGACTGAAGCTTTCTTT. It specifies CASTRGAGTEAFF.

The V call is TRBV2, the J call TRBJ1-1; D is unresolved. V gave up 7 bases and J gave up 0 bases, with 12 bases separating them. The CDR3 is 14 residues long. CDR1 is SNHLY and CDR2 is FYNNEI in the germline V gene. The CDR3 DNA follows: TGTGCCAGCACCGACCGGGGTATGAACACTGAAGCTTTCTTT. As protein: CASTDRGMNTEAFF. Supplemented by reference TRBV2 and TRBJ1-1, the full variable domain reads EPEVTQTPSHQVTQMGQEVILRCVPISNHLYFYWYRQILGQKVEFLVSFYNNEISEKSEIFDDQFSVERPDGSNFTLKIRSTKLEDSAMYFCASTDRGMNTEAFFGQGTRLTVV.

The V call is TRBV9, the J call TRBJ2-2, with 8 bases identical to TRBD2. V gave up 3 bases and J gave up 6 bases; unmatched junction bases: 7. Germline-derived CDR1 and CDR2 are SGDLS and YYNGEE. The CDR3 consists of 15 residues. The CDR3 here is CASSAGTSLAGELFF. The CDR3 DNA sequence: TGTGCCAGCAGCGCAGGGACTAGTCTCGCCGGGGAGCTGTTTTTT. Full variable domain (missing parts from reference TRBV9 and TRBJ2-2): DSGVTQTPKHLITATGQRVTLRCSPRSGDLSVYWYQQSLDQGLQFLIQYYNGEERAKGNILERFSAQQFPDLHSELNLSSLELGDSALYFCASSAGTSLAGELFFGEGSRLTVL.

The CDR3 DNA follows: TGTGCCAGCAGCCCGACCGGCGGCTACGAGCAGTACTTC. It is translated as CASSPTGGYEQYF. The J gene is TRBJ2-7, the V gene TRBV9; D remains ambiguous. Germline assignment: CDR1 SGDLS and CDR2 YYNGEE. The CDR3 runs to 13 residues. Trimming cost V 4 bases and J 3 bases, with 11 bases left between them.

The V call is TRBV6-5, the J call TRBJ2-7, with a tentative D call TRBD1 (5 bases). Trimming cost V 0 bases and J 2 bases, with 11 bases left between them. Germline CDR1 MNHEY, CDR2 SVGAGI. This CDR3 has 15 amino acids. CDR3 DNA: TGTGCCAGCAGTTACTCGACAGCCGTCACCTACGAGCAGTACTTC. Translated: CASSYSTAVTYEQYF.

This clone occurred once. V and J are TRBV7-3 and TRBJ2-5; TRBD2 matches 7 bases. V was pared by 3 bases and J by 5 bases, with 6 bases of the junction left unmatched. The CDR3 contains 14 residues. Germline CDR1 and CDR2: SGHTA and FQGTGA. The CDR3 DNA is TGTGCCAGCAGCTTGGGCGGGAGCGCGGAGACCCAGTACTTC. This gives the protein CASSLGGSAETQYF.

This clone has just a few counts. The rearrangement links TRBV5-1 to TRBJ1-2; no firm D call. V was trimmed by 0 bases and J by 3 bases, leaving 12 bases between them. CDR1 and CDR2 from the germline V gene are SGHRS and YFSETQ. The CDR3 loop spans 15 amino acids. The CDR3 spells CASSLVGVGDYGYTF. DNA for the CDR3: TGCGCCAGCAGCTTGGTGGGTGTCGGAGACTATGGCTACACCTTC.

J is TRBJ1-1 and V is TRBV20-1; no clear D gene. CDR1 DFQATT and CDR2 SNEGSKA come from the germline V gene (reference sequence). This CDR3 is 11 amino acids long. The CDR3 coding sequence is TGCAGCATAGGTATTAGGAGGGAAGCTTTCTTT. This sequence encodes CSIGIRREAFF.

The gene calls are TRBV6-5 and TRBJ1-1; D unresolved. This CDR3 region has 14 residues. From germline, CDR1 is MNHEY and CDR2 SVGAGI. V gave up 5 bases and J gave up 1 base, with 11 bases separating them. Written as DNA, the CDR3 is TGTGCCAGCAGTCCCCGGGAGACGAACACTGAAGCTTTCTTT. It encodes CASSPRETNTEAFF.

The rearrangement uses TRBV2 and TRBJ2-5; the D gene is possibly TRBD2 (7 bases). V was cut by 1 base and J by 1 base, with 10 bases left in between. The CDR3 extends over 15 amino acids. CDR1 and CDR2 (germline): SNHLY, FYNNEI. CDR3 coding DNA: TGTGCCAGCAGTGAAGAGGGGGGGGGCCAAGAGACCCAGTACTTC. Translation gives CASSEEGGGQETQYF. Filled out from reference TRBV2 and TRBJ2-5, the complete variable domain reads EPEVTQTPSHQVTQMGQEVILRCVPISNHLYFYWYRQILGQKVEFLVSFYNNEISEKSEIFDDQFSVERPDGSNFTLKIRSTKLEDSAMYFCASSEEGGGQETQYFGPGTRLLVL.

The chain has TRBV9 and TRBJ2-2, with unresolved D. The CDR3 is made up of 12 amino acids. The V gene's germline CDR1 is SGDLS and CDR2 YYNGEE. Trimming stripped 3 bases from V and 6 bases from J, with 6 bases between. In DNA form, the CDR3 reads TGTGCCAGCAGCGGCCCGGCCGGGGAGCTGTTTTTT. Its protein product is CASSGPAGELFF.

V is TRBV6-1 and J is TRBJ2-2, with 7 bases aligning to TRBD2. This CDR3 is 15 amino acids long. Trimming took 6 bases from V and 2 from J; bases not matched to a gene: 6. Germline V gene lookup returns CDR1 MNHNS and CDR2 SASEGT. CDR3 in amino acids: CASRGQGLNTGELFF. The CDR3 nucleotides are TGTGCCAGCAGAGGGCAGGGACTAAACACCGGGGAGCTGTTTTTT.

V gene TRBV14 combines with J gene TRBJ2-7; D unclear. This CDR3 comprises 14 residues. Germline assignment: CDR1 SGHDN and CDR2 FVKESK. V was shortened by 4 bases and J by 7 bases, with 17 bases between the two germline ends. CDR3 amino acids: CASSRQVGYEEQYF. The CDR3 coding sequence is TGTGCCAGCAGCCGACAAGTTGGCTACGAAGAGCAGTACTTC. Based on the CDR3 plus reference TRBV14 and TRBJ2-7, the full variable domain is EAGVTQFPSHSVIEKGQTVTLRCDPISGHDNLYWYRRVMGKEIKFLLHFVKESKQDESGMPNNRFLAERTGGTYSTLKVQPAELEDSGVYFCASSRQVGYEEQYFGPGTRLTVT.